This TCR beta chain was obtained from a study of blood T cell repertoires in COVID-19. Study-wide context: Sites in the United States, Italy and Spain provided acute and convalescent COVID-19 samples. Sample material is recorded as cDNA or gDNA derived from T cells, B-cell-depleted T cells, or PBMCs.

In the original analysis: Reference gene primer amplification gave nucleated cell count estimates. Assay: immunoSEQ multiplex PCR; the TCRdb copy retains only in-frame clones and omits some. That table supplies the V and J calls and clone size; D and trimming were determined from the DNA. The sample lists over 55,000 clones; 60% to 85% were seen once. CDR3 length: 17 residues. Germline CDR1 is MGHDK and CDR2 is SYGVNS. V gave up 5 bases and J gave up 4 bases; unmatched junction bases: 13. The source is a human donor in a cohort sampled during active COVID-19. The V and J genes are TRBV25-1 and TRBJ2-3, with 9 bases that match TRBD2. The specimen sequenced was peripheral blood. This CDR3 reads CASSLGSALAGPDTQYF. CDR3 sequence (DNA): TGTGCCAGCAGTTTGGGGTCTGCGCTAGCGGGACCAGATACGCAGTATTTT.